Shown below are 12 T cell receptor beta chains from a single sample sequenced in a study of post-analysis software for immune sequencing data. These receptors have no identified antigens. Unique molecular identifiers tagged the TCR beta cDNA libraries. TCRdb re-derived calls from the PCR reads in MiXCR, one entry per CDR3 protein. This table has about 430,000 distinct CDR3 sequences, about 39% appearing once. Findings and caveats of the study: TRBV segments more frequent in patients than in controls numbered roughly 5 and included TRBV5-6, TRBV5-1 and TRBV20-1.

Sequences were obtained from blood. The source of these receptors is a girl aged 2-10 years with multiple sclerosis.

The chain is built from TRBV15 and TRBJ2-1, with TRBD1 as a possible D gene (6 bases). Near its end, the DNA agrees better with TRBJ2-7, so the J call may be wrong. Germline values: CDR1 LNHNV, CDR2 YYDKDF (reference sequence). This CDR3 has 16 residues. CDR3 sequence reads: CATSRGETGSYNEQYF. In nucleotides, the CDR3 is TGTGCCACCAGCAGAGGTGAGACAGGCTCTTACAATGAGCAGTACTTC.

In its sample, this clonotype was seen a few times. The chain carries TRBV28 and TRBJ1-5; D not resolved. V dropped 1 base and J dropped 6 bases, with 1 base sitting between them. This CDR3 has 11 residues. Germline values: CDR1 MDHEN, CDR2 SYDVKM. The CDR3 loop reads CASSLSQPQHF. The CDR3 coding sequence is TGTGCCAGCAGTTTATCTCAGCCCCAGCATTTT.

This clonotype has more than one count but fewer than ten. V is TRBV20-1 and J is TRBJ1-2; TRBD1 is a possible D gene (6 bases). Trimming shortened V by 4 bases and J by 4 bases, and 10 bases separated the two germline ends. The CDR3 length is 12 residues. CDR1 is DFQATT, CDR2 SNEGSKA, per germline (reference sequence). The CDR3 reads CSAIGGPYGYTF. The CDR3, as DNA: TGCAGTGCTATTGGGGGCCCCTATGGCTACACCTTC.

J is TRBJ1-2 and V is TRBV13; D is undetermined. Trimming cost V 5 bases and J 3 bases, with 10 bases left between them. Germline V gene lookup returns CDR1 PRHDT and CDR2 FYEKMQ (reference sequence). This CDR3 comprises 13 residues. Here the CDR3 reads CASSASKYYGYTF. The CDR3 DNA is TGTGCCAGCAGCGCATCAAAGTACTATGGCTACACCTTC.

The CDR3: CASSYYSPSGEQFF. The CDR3 DNA sequence: TGTGCCAGCAGTTACTACAGCCCTTCTGGTGAGCAGTTCTTC. V and J are TRBV6-2 or TRBV6-3 and TRBJ2-1; D gene ambiguous. The CDR3 totals 14 residues. Germline V gives CDR1 MNHEY, CDR2 SVGEGT. Trimming removed 1 base from V and 9 bases from J, with 13 bases in between.

CDR3 sequence (DNA): TGTGCCAGCAGCTCCCGACTGGGAAACAATGAGCAGTTCTTC. Encoded protein: CASSSRLGNNEQFF. The chain employs TRBV7-6 and TRBJ2-1; D is unresolved. The germline gives CDR1 SGHVS, CDR2 FNYEAQ. Trimming removed 4 bases at V and 5 bases at J, with 12 bases between. The CDR3 covers 14 residues.

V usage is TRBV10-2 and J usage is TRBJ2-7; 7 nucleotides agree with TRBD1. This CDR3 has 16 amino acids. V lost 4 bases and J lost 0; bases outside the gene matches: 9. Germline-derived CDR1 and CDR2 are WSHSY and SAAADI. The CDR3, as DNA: TGCGCCAGCAGTGCATTGACAGGGTCACGCTCCTACGAGCAGTACTTC. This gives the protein CASSALTGSRSYEQYF.

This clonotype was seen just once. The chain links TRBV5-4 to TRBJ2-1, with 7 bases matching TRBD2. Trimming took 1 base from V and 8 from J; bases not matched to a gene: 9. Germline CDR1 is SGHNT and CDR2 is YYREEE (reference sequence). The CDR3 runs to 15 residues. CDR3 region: CASSLSTFSGDEQFF. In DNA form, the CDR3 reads TGTGCCAGCAGCTTGTCCACCTTCAGCGGGGATGAGCAGTTCTTC.

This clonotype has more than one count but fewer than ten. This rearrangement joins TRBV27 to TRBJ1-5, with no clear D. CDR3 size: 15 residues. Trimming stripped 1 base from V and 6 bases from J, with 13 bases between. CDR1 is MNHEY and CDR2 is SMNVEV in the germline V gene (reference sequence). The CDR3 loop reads CASSLLGMASQPQHF. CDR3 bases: TGTGCCAGCAGTTTATTGGGGATGGCAAGTCAGCCCCAGCATTTT.

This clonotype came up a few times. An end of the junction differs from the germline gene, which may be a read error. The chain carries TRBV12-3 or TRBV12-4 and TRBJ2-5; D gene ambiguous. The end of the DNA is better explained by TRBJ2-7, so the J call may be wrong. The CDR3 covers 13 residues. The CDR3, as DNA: TGTGCCAGCAGATTAGACCTCGTACGCGAGCAGTACTTC. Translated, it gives CASRLDLVREQYF.

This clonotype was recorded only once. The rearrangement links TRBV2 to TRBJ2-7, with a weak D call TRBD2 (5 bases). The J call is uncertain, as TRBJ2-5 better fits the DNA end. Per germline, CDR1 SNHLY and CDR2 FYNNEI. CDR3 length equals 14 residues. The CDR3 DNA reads TGTGCCAGCAGTGGTGGTACGGGATTGCAGACCCAGTACTTC. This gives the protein CASSGGTGLQTQYF.

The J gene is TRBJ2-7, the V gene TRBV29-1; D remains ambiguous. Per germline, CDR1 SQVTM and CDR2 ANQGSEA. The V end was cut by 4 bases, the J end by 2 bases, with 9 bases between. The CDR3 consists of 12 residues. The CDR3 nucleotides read TGCAGCGTTGTGCCGGGCCCCTACGAGCAGTACTTC. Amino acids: CSVVPGPYEQYF.